This TCR beta chain was documented in a study of T-cell memory formation after mild COVID-19. V lost 2 bases and J lost 16, with 18 bases in between. CDR1 and CDR2 from the germline V gene are MNHEY and SVGAGI. CDR3 size: 14 residues. TCRdb reanalysed the 5' RACE reads using MiXCR and keeps one entry per CDR3 protein. In the table there are 150,000 or so distinct CDR3 sequences, about a third of which are singletons. The TCR comes from an adult woman who had mild COVID-19 (a few samples of this study predate the infection). Cell type and time point are not known. The sequencing input was PBMCs or a T cell subset sorted from them (not recorded which). The chain is built from TRBV6-5 and TRBJ1-6; D gene unclear. CDR3 protein: CASSYGRSYGLLHF. As DNA, the CDR3 is TGTGCCAGCAGTTACGGCCGTTCTTATGGTTTACTCCACTTT.